This T cell receptor beta chain was obtained from a study of T cell repertoires in cytomegalovirus infection. Across the study: Both a matching HLA type and CMV infection were indicated by public TCR beta signatures.

A single record per CDR3 protein comes from TCRdb applying MiXCR to the reads. Among roughly 800,000 distinct CDR3 sequences listed, under 35% were seen once. V lost 7 bases and J lost 4, with 17 bases in between. This CDR3 comprises 15 residues. This clonotype was counted a few times. The antigen remains undetermined. The TCR originated in a human donor in good health (CMV status not recorded). Some clones in this sample may be carry-over from other donors' samples. The sequencing here drew on cultured CD8+ T cells from PBMCs, taken from culture after CMV antigen stimulation. The chain is built from TRBV12-3 or TRBV12-4 and TRBJ1-5; D is possibly TRBD1 (5 bases). The CDR3 sequence is CASTSSDSLNQPQHF. The CDR3 nucleotides read TGTGCCAGCACCTCCAGCGACAGCCTTAATCAGCCCCAGCATTTT.